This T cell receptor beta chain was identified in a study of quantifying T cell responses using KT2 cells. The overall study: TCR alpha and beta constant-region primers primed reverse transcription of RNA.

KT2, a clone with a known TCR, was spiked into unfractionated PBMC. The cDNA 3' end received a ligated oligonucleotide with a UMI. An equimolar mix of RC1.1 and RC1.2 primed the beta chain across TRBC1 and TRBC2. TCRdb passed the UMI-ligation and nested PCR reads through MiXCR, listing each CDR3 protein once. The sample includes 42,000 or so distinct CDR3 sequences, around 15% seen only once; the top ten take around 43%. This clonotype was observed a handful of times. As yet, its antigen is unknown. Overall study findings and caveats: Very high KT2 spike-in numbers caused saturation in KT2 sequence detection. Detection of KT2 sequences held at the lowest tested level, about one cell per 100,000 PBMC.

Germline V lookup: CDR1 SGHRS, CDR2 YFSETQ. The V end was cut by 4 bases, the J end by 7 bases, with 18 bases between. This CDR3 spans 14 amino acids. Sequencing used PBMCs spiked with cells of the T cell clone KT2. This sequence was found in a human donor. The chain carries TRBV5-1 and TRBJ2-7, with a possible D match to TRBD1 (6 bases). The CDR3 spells CASSPGQEAREQYF. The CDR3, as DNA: TGCGCCAGCAGCCCGGGACAAGAAGCGCGAGAGCAGTACTTC.